The 32 T cell receptor beta chains presented below share a single source sample, sequenced in a study of Ad26.COV2.S vaccination and SARS-CoV-2 variants. The protocol was immunoSEQ multiplex PCR, while the TCRdb copy is restricted to in-frame clones and leaves out a portion. The sample shows roughly 350,000 clones, approximately 90% of them seen only once. The treatment: around 19 received Ad26.COV2.S at low or high dose, single or two shots; five or six received placebo; per-sample allocation not given. Day 63 after the first vaccine or placebo injection was the time point for sampling. Sequenced material: peripheral blood, taken in a trial of Ad26.COV2.S vaccine versus placebo. Every receptor here comes from a person aged 18-65 years who received the Ad26.COV2.S COVID-19 vaccine or a placebo.

The DNA for the CDR3 is TGTGCCAGCAGTTTAGGCGGGGTAACCAAAAACATTCAGTACTTC. Translated: CASSLGGVTKNIQYF. The chain carries TRBV28 and TRBJ2-4, with D perhaps matching TRBD2 (6 bases). Trimming stripped 2 bases from V and 2 bases from J, with 10 bases between. This CDR3 contains 15 residues. Germline V lookup: CDR1 MDHEN, CDR2 SYDVKM. The variable domain in full, completed from reference TRBV28 and TRBJ2-4, reads DVKVTQSSRYLVKRTGEKVFLECVQDMDHENMFWYRQDPGLGLRLIYFSYDVKMKEKGDIPEGYSVSREKKERFSLILESASTNQTSMYLCASSLGGVTKNIQYFGAGTRLSVL.

The chain uses TRBV30 and TRBJ2-5, with 8 positions matching TRBD1. The CDR3 loop spans 15 amino acids. Looked up from germline, CDR1 is GTSNPN and CDR2 is SVGIG (reference sequence). The ends lost 4 bases at V and 1 base at J; junction bases unmatched: 8. The CDR3 DNA follows: TGTGCCTGGACGGTGCGGACAGGGCCCCAAGAGACCCAGTACTTC. Translating it yields CAWTVRTGPQETQYF.

The CDR3 protein is CARRGRSGANVLTF. In DNA, the CDR3 is TGTGCCAGGCGAGGACGTTCTGGGGCCAACGTCCTGACTTTC. This chain joins TRBV2 and TRBJ2-6; no definite D call. CDR1 is SNHLY, CDR2 FYNNEI, per germline. The V end was cut by 9 bases, the J end by 1 base, with 10 bases between. CDR3 length equals 14 residues.

The V and J genes are TRBV10-1 and TRBJ2-2; no clear D gene. The CDR3 sequence is 14 residues long. V was trimmed by 8 bases and J by 4 bases, leaving 14 bases between them. Germline assignment: CDR1 WNHNN and CDR2 SYGVQD (reference sequence). The chain's CDR3 is CASRADPSTGELFF. In DNA form, the CDR3 reads TGCGCCAGCCGGGCTGACCCGAGCACCGGGGAGCTGTTTTTT.

The genes are TRBV5-1 and TRBJ2-7, with D possibly being TRBD1 (6 bases). Trimming removed 0 bases at V and 1 base at J, with 11 bases between. CDR3 length: 15 amino acids. Germline CDR1 and CDR2: SGHRS and YFSETQ. This chain's CDR3 is CASSLGQARSYEQYF. As DNA, the CDR3 is TGCGCCAGCAGCTTGGGACAGGCCCGATCCTACGAGCAGTACTTC.

V gene TRBV28 combines with J gene TRBJ1-6; tentative D call: TRBD1 (5 bases). V gave up 2 bases and J gave up 6 bases, with 8 bases separating them. CDR1 and CDR2 from the germline V gene are MDHEN and SYDVKM. The CDR3 is 14 residues long. The CDR3 sequence: CASSLGTANSPLHF. As DNA, the CDR3 is TGTGCCAGCAGTTTAGGGACGGCTAATTCACCCCTCCACTTT.

J is TRBJ1-2 and V is TRBV7-9, with TRBD1 matching 9 bases. Germline loops: CDR1 SEHNR, CDR2 FQNEAQ (reference sequence). The CDR3 runs to 16 residues. Losses at the gene ends were 5 bases for V and 1 base for J; bases not matched to a gene: 8. CDR3 in DNA: TGTGCCAGCAGCGAGCCGGACAGGGGACTTAACTATGGCTACACCTTC. It is translated as CASSEPDRGLNYGYTF.

The rearrangement joins TRBV7-2 to TRBJ2-7; no definite D call. Trimming cost V 1 base and J 0 bases, with 10 bases left between them. The CDR3 spans 15 residues. Germline assignment: CDR1 SGHTA and CDR2 FQGNSA. CDR3 sequence reads: CASSLGTVSSYEQYF. In DNA form, the CDR3 reads TGTGCCAGCAGCTTAGGGACCGTCTCCTCCTACGAGCAGTACTTC. Full variable domain (rest looked up from reference TRBV7-2 and TRBJ2-7): GAGVSQSPSNKVTEKGKDVELRCDPISGHTALYWYRQSLGQGLEFLIYFQGNSAPDKSGLPSDRFSAERTGGSVSTLTIQRTQQEDSAVYLCASSLGTVSSYEQYFGPGTRLTVT.

The table lists this clone with a count of one. This chain connects TRBV5-1 to TRBJ2-5; the D is unclear. The germline V gene has CDR1 SGHRS and CDR2 YFSETQ. The CDR3 loop spans 12 amino acids. Deletions cut 0 bases from V and 4 bases from J, with 4 bases between. In DNA, the CDR3 is TGCGCCAGCAGCTTGGCCGCAGAGACCCAGTACTTC. The encoded protein is CASSLAAETQYF. Complete variable domain (other parts from reference TRBV5-1 and TRBJ2-5): KAGVTQTPRYLIKTRGQQVTLSCSPISGHRSVSWYQQTPGQGLQFLFEYFSETQRNKGNFPGRFSGRQFSNSRSEMNVSTLELGDSALYLCASSLAAETQYFGPGTRLLVL.

The chain is built from TRBV9 and TRBJ1-3; no reliable D call. The CDR3 consists of 18 residues. The V end lost 0 bases, the J end lost 0 bases, and 16 bases lay between the germline ends. Per the germline V gene, CDR1 is SGDLS and CDR2 is YYNGEE. The CDR3 protein is CASSVDAARALSGNTIYF. CDR3 DNA: TGTGCCAGCAGCGTAGACGCGGCCAGAGCCCTCTCTGGAAACACCATATATTTT.

The genes are TRBV11-2 and TRBJ2-7, with TRBD2 as a possible D gene (6 bases). CDR3 length: 14 amino acids. V was cut by 1 base and J by 5 bases, with 12 bases left in between. The germline gives CDR1 SGHAT, CDR2 FQNNGV. The CDR3 DNA sequence: TGTGCCAGCAGCTTAGGTGGAGGGGTCCACGAGCAGTACTTC. Its translation is CASSLGGGVHEQYF.

J is TRBJ2-2 and V is TRBV27; D remains unclear. Trimming shortened V by 0 bases and J by 10 bases, and 12 bases separated the two germline ends. This CDR3 is built from 14 residues. Germline V gives CDR1 MNHEY, CDR2 SMNVEV (reference sequence). The CDR3 DNA follows: TGTGCCAGCAGTTTATCCCACGGACCGTCGGAGCTGTTTTTT. Translated: CASSLSHGPSELFF.

The chain combines TRBV9 with TRBJ1-6; 7 bases line up with TRBD1. Germline CDR1 SGDLS, CDR2 YYNGEE. This CDR3 contains 16 residues. V dropped 3 bases and J dropped 3; count of bases not matched to a gene: 6. The CDR3 spells CASSDRQGDYNSPLHF. The CDR3 DNA follows: TGTGCCAGCAGCGACCGACAGGGAGACTATAATTCACCCCTCCACTTT.

The rearrangement uses TRBV2 and TRBJ2-1; 11 bases line up with TRBD2. CDR1 is SNHLY and CDR2 is FYNNEI in the germline V gene. V gave up 4 bases and J gave up 6 bases; unmatched junction bases: 5. The CDR3 is 15 residues long. The CDR3 bases are TGTGCCAGCAGTGGGCTAGCGGGAGGAAGCAATGAGCAGTTCTTC. This encodes CASSGLAGGSNEQFF.

This CDR3 is CASSPGTGFYEQFF. The DNA of the CDR3 is TGTGCCAGCAGTCCCGGGACAGGGTTCTATGAGCAGTTCTTC. This rearrangement joins TRBV3-1 (or the pseudogene TRBV3-2) to TRBJ2-1; 9 bases line up with TRBD1. Germline CDR1 reads LGHDT; CDR2 reads YNNKEL (reference sequence). The CDR3 sequence is 14 residues long. Germline trimming cut 6 bases from V and 8 bases from J; bases unmatched to any gene: 8.

J is TRBJ1-2 and V is TRBV2; 7 nucleotides match TRBD1. CDR1 SNHLY and CDR2 FYNNEI come from the germline V gene. V lost 0 bases, J lost 4 bases, and 8 bases stayed unmatched. The CDR3 loop spans 16 amino acids. CDR3 coding DNA: TGTGCCAGCAGTGAAGCGAGGGGACAGAACATCTATGGCTACACCTTC. Encoded protein: CASSEARGQNIYGYTF.

This chain uses TRBV9 with TRBJ2-1, with D perhaps matching TRBD1 or TRBD2 (5 bases each). The ends were cut back, 3 bases at V and 3 bases at J, with 22 bases in the middle. Germline lookup yields CDR1 SGDLS and CDR2 YYNGEE. This CDR3 region has 18 residues. This CDR3 reads CASSAGTAVGDIYNEQFF. The CDR3 DNA sequence: TGTGCCAGCAGCGCTGGGACCGCCGTGGGGGATATCTACAATGAGCAGTTCTTC.

A single count supports this clone. One base away lies a much larger clone, so this may be a sequencing read error. The J gene is TRBJ2-3, the V gene TRBV4-3; TRBD2 matches at 11 bases. CDR3 length: 15 amino acids. Trimming removed 3 bases from V and 1 base from J; junction bases left unmatched: 0. CDR1 is LGHNA, CDR2 YSLEER, per germline. The CDR3 sequence: CASSQTSGGTDTQYF. Written as DNA, the CDR3 is TGCGCCAGCAGCCAGACTAGCGGGGGCACAGATACGCAGTATTTT.

This sequence joins TRBV5-4 and TRBJ2-1; D uncertain. Germline CDR1 reads SGHNT; CDR2 reads YYREEE (reference sequence). The V gene lost 0 bases and the J gene lost 9 bases, with 16 bases spanning the gap. CDR3 length: 15 amino acids. The CDR3 DNA is TGTGCCAGCAGCTTGGCAAACGACCGCCGTGGTGAGCAGTTCTTC. It yields the protein CASSLANDRRGEQFF.

The chain combines TRBV6-1 with TRBJ2-1; possibly TRBD1 or TRBD2 for D (6 bases each). The CDR3 loop spans 17 amino acids. Trimming shortened V by 1 base and J by 2 bases, and 15 bases separated the two germline ends. CDR1 is MNHNS and CDR2 is SASEGT in the germline V gene. The CDR3: CASSEGEGGRTYNEQFF. CDR3 in DNA: TGTGCCAGCAGTGAAGGAGAAGGGGGGCGTACCTACAATGAGCAGTTCTTC.

The chain carries TRBV21-1 and TRBJ2-1; the listed D gene, TRBD1, was not tested against the DNA. TRBV21-1 is recorded as a pseudogene. The CDR3 is 14 residues long. As DNA, the CDR3 is TGTGCCAGCAGCATCCCGACAGCACTCAATGAGCAGTTCTTC. This sequence encodes CASSIPTALNEQFF.

This chain joins TRBV19 and TRBJ1-1; D gene ambiguous. Trimming cost V 0 bases and J 0 bases, with 5 bases left between them. CDR1 is LNHDA, CDR2 SQIVND, per germline (reference sequence). The CDR3 totals 14 residues. The CDR3 protein is CASSIESVNTEAFF. CDR3 nucleotides: TGTGCCAGTAGTATAGAATCGGTGAACACTGAAGCTTTCTTT.

V and J are TRBV5-1 and TRBJ2-7; D is perhaps TRBD1 (7 bases). The CDR3 is made up of 14 amino acids. Trimming took off 2 bases at V and 3 bases at J, with 12 bases between the two ends. Germline V gene lookup returns CDR1 SGHRS and CDR2 YFSETQ. CDR3: CASSFGGGGYEQYF. CDR3 coding DNA: TGCGCCAGCAGCTTTGGAGGGGGCGGCTACGAGCAGTACTTC. Using reference TRBV5-1 and TRBJ2-7 for the parts outside the CDR3, the full variable domain is KAGVTQTPRYLIKTRGQQVTLSCSPISGHRSVSWYQQTPGQGLQFLFEYFSETQRNKGNFPGRFSGRQFSNSRSEMNVSTLELGDSALYLCASSFGGGGYEQYFGPGTRLTVT.

This clone was detected a few times. The J gene is TRBJ1-2, the V gene TRBV11-1, with D perhaps matching TRBD1 (5 bases). The CDR3 sequence is 16 residues long. Germline CDR1 is SGHAT and CDR2 is FQDESV (reference sequence). V was shortened by 2 bases and J by 6 bases, with 19 bases between the two germline ends. CDR3 protein: CASSLPGGRDKDGYTF. The CDR3 DNA sequence: TGTGCCAGCAGCTTACCCGGGGGAAGGGATAAGGATGGCTACACCTTC.

V usage is TRBV9 and J usage is TRBJ2-3; 9 positions agree with TRBD1. Germline CDR1 is SGDLS and CDR2 is YYNGEE. This CDR3 spans 16 amino acids. V shed 0 bases, J shed 7 bases, and the junction held 9 bases outside the gene matches. The CDR3 spells CASSVATGGTTYTQYF. CDR3 coding DNA: TGTGCCAGCAGCGTAGCGACAGGGGGTACTACTTATACGCAGTATTTT.

The rearrangement joins TRBV15 to TRBJ2-6, with a possible D match to TRBD1 (5 bases). In germline, CDR1 is LNHNV, CDR2 YYDKDF (reference sequence). The CDR3 spans 16 residues. Trimming left V 0 bases short and J 0 bases short, with 6 bases between. The CDR3 DNA reads TGTGCCACCAGCAGAGACAGGGCCTCTGGGGCCAACGTCCTGACTTTC. Protein sequence: CATSRDRASGANVLTF.

In DNA, the CDR3 is TGTGCCATCAGTGGGGGGGCGCCGGGCGAGCAGTACTTC. This translates into CAISGGAPGEQYF. V and J are TRBV10-3 and TRBJ2-7; D could derive from TRBD1 or TRBD2 (6 bases each). V was clipped by 4 bases and J by 6 bases, with 13 bases between them. Germline CDR1 reads ENHRY; CDR2 reads SYGVKD. The length of the CDR3 is 13 residues.

The chain couples TRBV5-4 to TRBJ2-7, with D perhaps matching TRBD1 (6 bases). This CDR3 comprises 13 residues. In germline, CDR1 is SGHNT, CDR2 YYREEE (reference sequence). Deletions cut 1 base from V and 2 bases from J, with 7 bases between. CDR3 loop: CASSLSGAYEQYF. In DNA, the CDR3 is TGTGCCAGCAGCTTGTCAGGGGCCTACGAGCAGTACTTC.

J is TRBJ1-5 and V is TRBV7-2, with D possibly TRBD1 on 5 matching bases. Trimming took 3 bases from V and 7 from J, leaving 10 bases between them. There are 13 residues in the CDR3. Germline CDR1 is SGHTA and CDR2 is FQGNSA. The CDR3 loop reads CASSLGRDQPQHF. The CDR3 region has the DNA TGTGCCAGCAGCTTGGGAAGGGACCAGCCCCAGCATTTT. Full variable domain (missing parts from reference TRBV7-2 and TRBJ1-5): GAGVSQSPSNKVTEKGKDVELRCDPISGHTALYWYRQSLGQGLEFLIYFQGNSAPDKSGLPSDRFSAERTGGSVSTLTIQRTQQEDSAVYLCASSLGRDQPQHFGDGTRLSIL.

The V gene is TRBV6-2 or TRBV6-3, the J gene TRBJ2-7; 7 bases fit TRBD1. The J segment lost 2 bases and the V segment lost 4 bases, leaving 2 bases of the junction unmatched. The CDR3 length is 13 residues. Germline assignment: CDR1 MNHEY and CDR2 SVGEGT. The CDR3 protein is CASSLQGTYEQYF. The CDR3 nucleotides are TGTGCCAGCAGTTTACAGGGGACCTACGAGCAGTACTTC.

Of note for this clone: This specimen includes other DNA sequences encoding the same CDR3. This chain uses TRBV5-6 with TRBJ2-2; no reliable D call. CDR1 SGHDT and CDR2 YYEEEE come from the germline V gene. This CDR3 has 13 residues. The V end lost 0 bases, the J end lost 3 bases, and 3 bases lay between the germline ends. The CDR3 loop reads CASSLGDTGELFF. The CDR3 DNA reads as TGTGCCAGCAGCTTGGGAGACACCGGGGAGCTGTTTTTT.

This clone has just a few counts. The V gene is TRBV19, the J gene TRBJ1-1, with D tentatively TRBD1 (5 bases). This CDR3 comprises 14 residues. V lost 3 bases to trimming and J lost 6 bases, with 14 bases between them. Germline-derived CDR1 and CDR2 are LNHDA and SQIVND (reference sequence). The CDR3 region is CASSMGEGGAEAFF. As DNA, the CDR3 is TGTGCCAGTAGTATGGGGGAGGGAGGCGCTGAAGCTTTCTTT.